This T cell receptor (beta chain) was captured by sequencing in a study of blood T cell repertoires in COVID-19. Study context: The origin of the acute and convalescent COVID-19 samples was the United States, Italy and Spain. PBMCs, B-cell-depleted T cells, or T cells provided the cDNA or gDNA that made up the material.

The CDR3 contains 15 residues. J lost 4 bases, V lost 6 bases, and 10 bases had no gene match. Germline-derived CDR1 and CDR2 are MNHEY and SVGAGI. Per the study methods: Counts of nucleated cells, estimated from reference gene primer amplification, were obtained. The repertoire was sequenced with immunoSEQ multiplex PCR; TCRdb's copy has only in-frame clones and lacks some. The V and J calls and clone size come from that table; D and trimming were worked out from the DNA. The data show 90,000 to 150,000 clones, 75% to 90% seen once. This TCR derives from a man aged 70-80 years with active or convalescent COVID-19. The sequencing sample was made of peripheral blood. The chain combines TRBV6-5 with TRBJ1-1; TRBD1 aligns across 8 bases. The CDR3 protein is CASRGDRGWGTEAFF. The CDR3 nucleotides are TGTGCCAGCAGGGGAGACAGGGGTTGGGGCACTGAAGCTTTCTTT.